A single sample is the source of the 21 T cell receptor beta chains below, sequenced in a study of cytomegalovirus exposure and HLA in healthy donors. Vbeta (60) and Jbeta (13) primers were used in the PCR. TCRdb's table, derived via immunoSEQ multiplex PCR, lists solely in-frame clones and lacks some. The profile covers about 300,000 clones, with roughly 89% appearing a single time and 4% taken by the ten largest. Sequencing was carried out using PBMCs. All receptors come from a man aged 40-49 years in good health and CMV-seropositive.

This chain links TRBV7-3 with TRBJ2-1, with D possibly being TRBD1 (5 bases). Trimming took 3 bases from V and 7 from J, leaving 10 bases between them. In germline, CDR1 is SGHTA, CDR2 FQGTGA. This CDR3 comprises 13 residues. The CDR3 DNA reads as TGTGCCAGCAGCTTCGACCAGGGTAATGAGCAGTTCTTC. Its translation is CASSFDQGNEQFF.

This sequence joins TRBV9 and TRBJ2-7; TRBD2 might be the D (5 bases). V lost 0 bases, J lost 6 bases, and 25 bases lay in between. In germline, CDR1 is SGDLS, CDR2 YYNGEE. CDR3 length: 18 residues. The CDR3 sequence: CASSVGSRGLMWVSEQYF. The CDR3 DNA is TGTGCCAGCAGCGTAGGATCTCGAGGACTGATGTGGGTCTCCGAGCAGTACTTC.

This clone showed up just once. This chain uses TRBV9 with TRBJ2-1, with a possible D match to TRBD2 (6 bases). The CDR3 runs to 16 residues. V was cut by 0 bases and J by 5 bases, with 15 bases left in between. Germline-derived CDR1 and CDR2 are SGDLS and YYNGEE. CDR3: CASSVVPAGGNNEQFF. CDR3 DNA sequence: TGTGCCAGCAGCGTAGTTCCAGCGGGTGGGAACAATGAGCAGTTCTTC.

The rearrangement links TRBV6-1 to TRBJ1-2; maybe TRBD1 (5 bases). The ends were cut back, 8 bases at V and 8 bases at J, with 24 bases in the middle. CDR1 and CDR2 (germline): MNHNS, SASEGT. This CDR3 has 15 amino acids. The CDR3 loop is CASSQGVQGSWGYTF. The CDR3 coding sequence is TGTGCCAGCTCCCAAGGAGTCCAGGGAAGCTGGGGCTACACCTTC.

This chain uses TRBV5-5 with TRBJ2-7, with 7 bases aligning to TRBD2. The J segment lost 6 bases and the V segment lost 3 bases, leaving 12 bases of the junction unmatched. Germline values: CDR1 SGHKS, CDR2 YYEKEE (reference sequence). The CDR3 is made up of 15 amino acids. The CDR3 DNA reads TGTGCCAGCAGCTATGGGGGGGACTCCCTTTCCGAGCAGTACTTC. It specifies CASSYGGDSLSEQYF.

This clone came up once. The chain's CDR3 is CASSPGPRGNQPQHF. The CDR3 DNA sequence: TGTGCCAGCAGCCCCGGGCCGAGGGGCAATCAGCCCCAGCATTTT. The gene calls are TRBV6-6 and TRBJ1-5; no firm D call. The CDR3 is 15 residues long. CDR1 and CDR2 (germline): MNHNY, SVGAGI (reference sequence). Trimming left V 6 bases short and J 2 bases short, with 14 bases between.

This chain joins TRBV28 and TRBJ1-2; tentative D call: TRBD1 (5 bases). CDR1 MDHEN and CDR2 SYDVKM come from the germline V gene. The CDR3 spans 14 residues. Trimming removed 5 bases at V and 1 base at J, with 11 bases between. Here the CDR3 reads CASSPGGDNYGYTF. CDR3 in DNA: TGTGCCAGCAGTCCGGGGGGGGATAACTATGGCTACACCTTC.

J is TRBJ2-1 and V is TRBV28, with 10 bases fitting TRBD2. The CDR3 loop spans 18 amino acids. With V trimmed by 1 base and J by 0 bases, 6 bases remained unmatched. Germline V gene sequence: CDR1 MDHEN, CDR2 SYDVKM. The CDR3 protein is CASSLYRPSGSSYNEQFF. CDR3 in DNA: TGTGCCAGCAGTTTATACAGACCTAGCGGGAGCTCCTACAATGAGCAGTTCTTC.

This clone was observed once. The chain is built from TRBV5-4 and TRBJ1-2; D is perhaps TRBD1 (6 bases). Trimming cost V 4 bases and J 5 bases, with 24 bases left between them. This CDR3 has 17 residues. Germline loops: CDR1 SGHNT, CDR2 YYREEE (reference sequence). CDR3 bases: TGTGCCAGCAGCCCTGAGGGAGGGCGGGGGGCGCTTTATGGCTACACCTTC. Translating it yields CASSPEGGRGALYGYTF.

V usage is TRBV30 and J usage is TRBJ2-3; the match to TRBD2 covers 12 bases. Trimming cost V 1 base and J 2 bases; bases outside gene matches: 4. CDR3 length: 16 amino acids. Germline loops: CDR1 GTSNPN, CDR2 SVGIG (reference sequence). In DNA form, the CDR3 reads TGTGCCTGGAGTGCTAGCGGGAGGGCATTCACAGATACGCAGTATTTT. Translating gives CAWSASGRAFTDTQYF.

This chain joins TRBV7-3 and TRBJ2-1; 11 bases fit TRBD2. V shed 6 bases and J 7 bases; nucleotides not matched to a gene: 17. This CDR3 has 18 residues. The V gene's germline CDR1 is SGHTA and CDR2 FQGTGA. CDR3 region: CASSWTSGSPSGWNEQFF. In nucleotides, the CDR3 is TGTGCCAGCAGTTGGACTAGCGGGTCCCCCTCCGGCTGGAATGAGCAGTTCTTC.

DNA of the CDR3: TGTGCCAGCAGTAGACAGGGGTTGCTGGGTGGGACCCAGTACTTC. Its protein product is CASSRQGLLGGTQYF. The chain couples TRBV27 to TRBJ2-5; 8 nucleotides match TRBD1. J gave up 7 bases and V 5 bases, and 12 bases lay outside the gene matches. Looked up from germline, CDR1 is MNHEY and CDR2 is SMNVEV (reference sequence). This CDR3 is 15 amino acids long.

The chain employs TRBV5-6 and TRBJ2-5; D perhaps matches TRBD1 (5 bases). This CDR3 is built from 12 residues. CDR1 and CDR2 from the germline V gene are SGHDT and YYEEEE. V was pared by 4 bases and J by 5 bases, with 9 bases between. The CDR3: CASSQGRETQYF. The DNA for the CDR3 is TGTGCCAGCAGCCAGGGCCGGGAGACCCAGTACTTC.

The chain employs TRBV6-1 and TRBJ2-3, with D perhaps TRBD1 (6 bases). The germline CDR1 and CDR2 sequences are MNHNS and SASEGT. This CDR3 is 16 amino acids long. V was cut by 4 bases and J by 0 bases, with 14 bases left in between. CDR3 protein: CASSAQGPPSTDTQYF. The CDR3 DNA sequence: TGTGCCAGCAGTGCGCAGGGGCCACCCAGCACAGATACGCAGTATTTT.

This chain links TRBV19 with TRBJ2-7; 12 bases line up with TRBD2. V was pared by 0 bases and J by 4 bases, with 7 bases of the junction left unmatched. CDR1 LNHDA and CDR2 SQIVND come from the germline V gene (reference sequence). The CDR3 runs 17 residues. DNA of the CDR3: TGTGCCAGTAGTATAGATCTTATGACTAGCGGGAGTTACGAGCAGTACTTC. Protein product: CASSIDLMTSGSYEQYF.

This chain links TRBV7-2 with TRBJ2-7, with no clear D. This CDR3 is 15 amino acids long. Trimming shortened V by 2 bases and J by 4 bases, and 15 bases separated the two germline ends. Per germline, CDR1 SGHTA and CDR2 FQGNSA. This CDR3 is CASSLYRLSRYEQYF. CDR3 coding DNA: TGTGCCAGCAGCTTATACCGCCTCAGTCGATACGAGCAGTACTTC. The complete variable domain, with remaining parts taken from reference TRBV7-2 and TRBJ2-7, reads GAGVSQSPSNKVTEKGKDVELRCDPISGHTALYWYRQSLGQGLEFLIYFQGNSAPDKSGLPSDRFSAERTGGSVSTLTIQRTQQEDSAVYLCASSLYRLSRYEQYFGPGTRLTVT.

The chain uses TRBV4-1 and TRBJ2-2, with a weak D call TRBD2 (6 bases). The CDR3 totals 17 residues. Looked up from germline, CDR1 is MGHRA and CDR2 is YSYEKL. Trimming left V 3 bases short and J 2 bases short, with 16 bases between. Written as DNA, the CDR3 is TGCGCCAGCAGCCAGGGCCGGGACTTGTTTAACACCGGGGAGCTGTTTTTT. Translated: CASSQGRDLFNTGELFF.

The genes are TRBV18 and TRBJ1-1, with a weak D call TRBD1 (5 bases). The CDR3 is 13 residues long. V was cut by 3 bases and J by 4 bases, with 9 bases left in between. CDR1 is KGHSH, CDR2 LQKENI, per germline. Here the CDR3 reads CASSPGRATEAFF. In DNA form, the CDR3 reads TGTGCCAGCTCACCGGGCAGGGCCACTGAAGCTTTCTTT.

The V gene is TRBV27, the J gene TRBJ1-5; possibly TRBD1 for D (5 bases). Trimming cost V 5 bases and J 11 bases, with 13 bases left between them. Germline CDR1 is MNHEY and CDR2 is SMNVEV (reference sequence). CDR3 size: 12 residues. The CDR3 spells CASSGPGLAQHF. The CDR3 coding sequence is TGTGCCAGCAGTGGGCCAGGGCTGGCCCAGCATTTT.

The CDR3 spells CASSRTGRQLSDTDTQYF. DNA of the CDR3: TGTGCCAGCAGCCGAACCGGGAGACAACTGAGCGACACAGATACGCAGTATTTT. The chain carries TRBV28 and TRBJ2-3, with a tentative D call TRBD2 (6 bases). V was pared by 6 bases and J by 2 bases, with 24 bases between. Germline CDR1 reads MDHEN; CDR2 reads SYDVKM. The CDR3 spans 18 residues.

The genes are TRBV4-1 and TRBJ2-2; 10 nucleotides line up with TRBD1. This CDR3 spans 15 amino acids. CDR1 and CDR2 (germline): MGHRA, YSYEKL. V was pared by 8 bases and J by 5 bases, with 8 bases of the junction left unmatched. The CDR3 reads CASGQGDMRTGELFF. The CDR3 coding sequence is TGCGCCAGCGGACAGGGGGATATGAGAACCGGGGAGCTGTTTTTT.